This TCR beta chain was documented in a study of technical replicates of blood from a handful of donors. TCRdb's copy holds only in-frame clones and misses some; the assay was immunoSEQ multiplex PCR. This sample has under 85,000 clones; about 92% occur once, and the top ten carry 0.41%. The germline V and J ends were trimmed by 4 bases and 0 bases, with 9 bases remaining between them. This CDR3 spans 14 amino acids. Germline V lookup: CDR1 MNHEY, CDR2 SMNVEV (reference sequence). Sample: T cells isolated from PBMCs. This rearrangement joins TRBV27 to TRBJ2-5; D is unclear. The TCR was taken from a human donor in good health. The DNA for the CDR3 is TGTGCCAGCAGTTCTCCCCCGTACCAAGAGACCCAGTACTTC. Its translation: CASSSPPYQETQYF.